One and the same sample provided the 3 T cell receptor beta chains below, sequenced in a study of radiation and T cells in renal cell carcinoma. As for time point: blood 2 weeks post-SBRT. Treatment denoted: 15 Gy SBRT to primary tumor, nephrectomy 4 weeks later. TCRdb's table, derived via immunoSEQ multiplex PCR, lists solely in-frame clones and lacks some. The table includes more than 20,000 clones, about 85% detected once. Source: blood, taken from a patient whose treatment included radiotherapy and nephrectomy. The receptors were sampled from a man in his fifties or sixties with renal cell carcinoma.

The rearrangement uses TRBV5-1 and TRBJ1-1; D perhaps matches TRBD1 (6 bases). V lost 0 bases, J lost 0 bases, and 18 bases lay in between. Germline V gives CDR1 SGHRS, CDR2 YFSETQ. The CDR3 spans 18 residues. As DNA, the CDR3 is TGCGCCAGCAGCTTGGTTCGGCTCTCAGGGGTCATGAACACTGAAGCTTTCTTT. Encoded protein: CASSLVRLSGVMNTEAFF.

The CDR3 sequence: CASSLFAGGPDYNEQFF. CDR3 DNA: TGTGCCAGCAGCTTATTTGCGGGAGGGCCAGACTACAATGAGCAGTTCTTC. This chain connects TRBV7-9 to TRBJ2-1; 9 nucleotides line up with TRBD2. CDR3 size: 17 residues. V shed 2 bases, J shed 3 bases, and the junction held 8 bases outside the gene matches. CDR1 is SEHNR, CDR2 FQNEAQ, per germline (reference sequence).

This clone was detected once. The chain recombines TRBV7-2 with TRBJ2-7; 7 bases align to TRBD1. Germline values: CDR1 SGHTA, CDR2 FQGNSA. The CDR3 contains 15 residues. The V gene end was trimmed by 1 base and the J gene end by 4 bases; junction bases not matched to a gene: 7. The CDR3 DNA is TGTGCCAGCAGCTTAGGACAGGGCCGCTTATACGAGCAGTACTTC. Translation: CASSLGQGRLYEQYF.